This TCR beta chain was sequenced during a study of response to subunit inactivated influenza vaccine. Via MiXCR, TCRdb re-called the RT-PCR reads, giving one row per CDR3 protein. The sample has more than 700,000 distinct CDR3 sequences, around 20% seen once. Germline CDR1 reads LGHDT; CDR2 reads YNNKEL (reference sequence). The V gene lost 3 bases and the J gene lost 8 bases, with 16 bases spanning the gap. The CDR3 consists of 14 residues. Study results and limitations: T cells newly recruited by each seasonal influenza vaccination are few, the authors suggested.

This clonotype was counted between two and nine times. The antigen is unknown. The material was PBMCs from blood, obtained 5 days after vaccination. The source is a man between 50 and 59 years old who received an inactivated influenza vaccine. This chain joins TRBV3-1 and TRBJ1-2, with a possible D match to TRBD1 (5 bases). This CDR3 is CASSHLDREGGYTF. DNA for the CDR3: TGTGCCAGCAGCCATCTCGACAGAGAGGGAGGCTACACCTTC.